This T cell receptor beta chain was retrieved from a study of shared clonotypes between healthy human individuals. There are 11 residues in the CDR3. The V gene's germline CDR1 is SEHNR and CDR2 FQNEAQ (reference sequence). Trimming removed 8 bases from V and 7 bases from J, with 8 bases in between. CD8 cells regarded as naive lacked CD45RO, were positively chosen for CCR7, and omitted terminally differentiated effector memory CD45RA+ cells. The material for each subset, its genomic DNA, was split evenly across several immunoSEQ plates. Here immunoSEQ multiplex PCR was the method, and the copy in TCRdb shows in-frame clones only, minus some. Of fewer than 1 million clones listed, about 97% are singletons.

Specimen: naive CD8+ T cells sorted from blood. The rearrangement links TRBV7-9 to TRBJ2-2; D perhaps matches TRBD1 (5 bases). The source is a man aged 30 to 45 in good health. The CDR3 region has the DNA TGTGCCAGCGACAGTTACGGGGAGCTGTTTTTT. Translating gives CASDSYGELFF.